The entry below gives a single T cell receptor (beta chain) sequence along with its context. The antigen remains undetermined. These data belong to a study of cytomegalovirus exposure and HLA in healthy donors. Overall study results and limits: A few V segments could not be told apart, such as TRBV6-2 and TRBV6-3, and were left out. Later on, an analysis showed TCR association rates differing by HLA locus, with DRB1 the most and HLA-C the fewest. Whilst most TCR sequences proved rare, a subset of public TCRs occurred across many donors.

Both 60 Vbeta primers and 13 Jbeta primers went into the PCR. Profiled with immunoSEQ multiplex PCR; TCRdb holds only in-frame clones, not every one. This table holds roughly 150,000 clones, about 85% found once. V lost 7 bases and J lost 3, with 16 bases in between. Germline CDR1 LNHDA, CDR2 SQIVND (reference sequence). This CDR3 is built from 15 residues. The clonotype originates from a man under 40 in good health and CMV-seropositive. Sequencing used PBMCs. The chain joins TRBV19 to TRBJ2-1; D possibly corresponds to TRBD2 (5 bases). CDR3 residues: CASTISGNLYNEQFF. DNA of the CDR3: TGTGCCAGTACGATAAGCGGAAACCTCTACAATGAGCAGTTCTTC.